The 14 T cell receptor beta chains listed next were all sequenced from one sample in a study of OX40 agonist ivuxolimab in advanced cancers. TCRdb's copy holds only in-frame clones and misses some; the assay was immunoSEQ multiplex PCR. The table lists fewer than 90,000 clones, more than 85% of them singletons. Material: CD4+ or CD8+ T cells sorted from blood, obtained in a trial of the OX40 agonist ivuxolimab. These TCRs come from an adult with an advanced solid tumor such as melanoma, head and neck, liver or kidney cancer.

This rearrangement joins TRBV11-2 to TRBJ1-3; the D is unclear. V lost 2 bases and J 7 bases, leaving 9 bases between the germline ends. CDR1 and CDR2 (germline): SGHAT, FQNNGV. The CDR3 is made up of 13 amino acids. The CDR3 region has the DNA TGTGCCAGCAGCTTAAATGATAGGAACACCATATATTTT. Translation: CASSLNDRNTIYF.

The V call is TRBV5-3, the J call TRBJ2-5, with a tentative D call TRBD2 (7 bases). TRBV5-3 qualifies as an ORF whose function is uncertain. Trimming removed 5 bases at V and 3 bases at J, with 17 bases between. This CDR3 has 15 residues. The CDR3 sequence: CARRPQGGGEETQYF. The CDR3 DNA reads as TGTGCCAGAAGACCCCAGGGAGGGGGTGAAGAGACCCAGTACTTC.

The chain uses TRBV19 and TRBJ2-6; D is possibly TRBD1 (6 bases). In germline, CDR1 is LNHDA, CDR2 SQIVND (reference sequence). This CDR3 has 18 amino acids. V gave up 5 bases and J gave up 0 bases, with 17 bases separating them. CDR3 residues: CASSVGGQTFSGANVLTF. Here the CDR3 DNA reads TGTGCCAGTAGTGTGGGTGGACAGACTTTCTCTGGGGCCAACGTCCTGACTTTC.

The chain has TRBV7-9 and TRBJ1-1; D is ambiguous. In germline, CDR1 is SEHNR, CDR2 FQNEAQ (reference sequence). The CDR3 consists of 16 residues. V lost 5 bases and J lost 8, with 24 bases in between. The CDR3 DNA follows: TGTGCCAGCAGCACACCCCGAGGAGCTGTAACGCAAGAAGCTTTCTTT. This encodes CASSTPRGAVTQEAFF.

The V and J genes are TRBV7-2 and TRBJ2-1, with D perhaps given as TRBD1 or TRBD2 (5 bases each). The CDR3 is 14 amino acids. The V gene lost 5 bases and the J gene lost 7 bases, with 15 bases spanning the gap. The germline V gene encodes CDR1 SGHTA and CDR2 FQGNSA. This CDR3 is CASSQSGTKNEQFF. DNA of the CDR3: TGTGCCAGCAGCCAATCCGGGACGAAAAATGAGCAGTTCTTC. The full variable domain, rest sourced from reference TRBV7-2 and TRBJ2-1, is GAGVSQSPSNKVTEKGKDVELRCDPISGHTALYWYRQSLGQGLEFLIYFQGNSAPDKSGLPSDRFSAERTGGSVSTLTIQRTQQEDSAVYLCASSQSGTKNEQFFGPGTRLTVL.

The CDR3 sequence is CASSMTRTDQPQHF. The DNA of the CDR3 is TGTGCCAGCAGTATGACAAGGACGGATCAGCCCCAGCATTTT. J is TRBJ1-5 and V is TRBV2, with unresolved D. Germline V gene data show CDR1 as SNHLY and CDR2 as FYNNEI. Trimming pared 5 bases from V and 5 bases from J, leaving 13 bases between. The CDR3 covers 14 residues.

This clone was seen more than once but under ten times. The CDR3 is CASSPLGVDEQYV. The CDR3 DNA sequence: TGTGCCAGCTCACCACTCGGGGTCGACGAGCAGTACGTC. This chain connects TRBV18 to TRBJ2-7; tentative D call: TRBD2 (5 bases). This CDR3 has 13 residues. Trimming shortened V by 1 base and J by 5 bases, and 9 bases separated the two germline ends. The V gene's germline CDR1 is KGHSH and CDR2 LQKENI.

The V gene is TRBV6-6, the J gene TRBJ1-5, with D possibly matching TRBD1 (6 bases). Germline CDR1 and CDR2: MNHNY and SVGAGI (reference sequence). This CDR3 has 14 amino acids. The V end lost 5 bases, the J end lost 0 bases, and 8 bases lay between the germline ends. Here the CDR3 DNA reads TGTGCCAGCAGTACAGGGTATAGCAATCAGCCCCAGCATTTT. Protein product: CASSTGYSNQPQHF.

The V call is TRBV5-1, the J call TRBJ1-2; 12 nucleotides align to TRBD1. The J segment lost 4 bases and the V segment lost 5 bases, leaving 9 bases of the junction unmatched. The CDR3 covers 16 residues. CDR1 is SGHRS, CDR2 YFSETQ, per germline. CDR3 amino acids: CASRPGTGGDIYGYTF. The CDR3 DNA is TGCGCCAGCAGGCCCGGGACAGGGGGCGATATCTATGGCTACACCTTC.

The genes are TRBV28 and TRBJ2-7; perhaps TRBD2 as D (6 bases). The CDR3 is 12 residues long. Germline-derived CDR1 and CDR2 are MDHEN and SYDVKM. Trimming shortened V by 5 bases and J by 7 bases, and 12 bases separated the two germline ends. The CDR3 here is CASSRDLREQYV. The CDR3 DNA is TGTGCCAGCAGTCGGGACTTGCGGGAGCAGTACGTC.

This chain links TRBV27 with TRBJ2-5; a possible D gene is TRBD2 (5 bases). The CDR3 contains 13 residues. The germline V gene has CDR1 MNHEY and CDR2 SMNVEV (reference sequence). The V and J ends lost 2 bases and 2 bases respectively, with 6 bases between them. For the CDR3, the DNA is TGTGCCAGCAGTTTAAGGACTCAAGAGACCCAGTACTTC. Its translation: CASSLRTQETQYF.

The rearrangement links TRBV5-8 to TRBJ1-1; D possibly corresponds to TRBD1 (6 bases). Trimming left V 3 bases short and J 1 base short, with 19 bases between. The germline V gene has CDR1 SGHTS and CDR2 YDEGEE. The CDR3 loop spans 17 amino acids. CDR3 DNA sequence: TGTGCCAGCAGCTGGACCCAGGGTGGGACATGGAACACTGAAGCTTTCTTT. It yields the protein CASSWTQGGTWNTEAFF.

The genes are TRBV28 and TRBJ2-2; 7 nucleotides line up with TRBD2. This CDR3 is built from 14 residues. Trimming at V came to 3 bases and at J to 5 bases, leaving 3 bases not matched to a gene. Looked up from germline, CDR1 is MDHEN and CDR2 is SYDVKM. The CDR3 loop is CASSFPGGTGELFF. Here the CDR3 DNA reads TGTGCCAGCAGTTTTCCGGGGGGAACCGGGGAGCTGTTTTTT. Variable domain in full (rest from reference TRBV28 and TRBJ2-2): DVKVTQSSRYLVKRTGEKVFLECVQDMDHENMFWYRQDPGLGLRLIYFSYDVKMKEKGDIPEGYSVSREKKERFSLILESASTNQTSMYLCASSFPGGTGELFFGEGSRLTVL.

The chain couples TRBV29-1 to TRBJ1-5, with D perhaps TRBD1 (6 bases). Germline V gives CDR1 SQVTM, CDR2 ANQGSEA. The ends were cut back, 6 bases at V and 4 bases at J, with 16 bases in the middle. This CDR3 is 14 amino acids long. CDR3 sequence (DNA): TGCAGCGTCCAGATCGGGGGGCTGAATCAGCCCCAGCATTTT. It translates to CSVQIGGLNQPQHF.